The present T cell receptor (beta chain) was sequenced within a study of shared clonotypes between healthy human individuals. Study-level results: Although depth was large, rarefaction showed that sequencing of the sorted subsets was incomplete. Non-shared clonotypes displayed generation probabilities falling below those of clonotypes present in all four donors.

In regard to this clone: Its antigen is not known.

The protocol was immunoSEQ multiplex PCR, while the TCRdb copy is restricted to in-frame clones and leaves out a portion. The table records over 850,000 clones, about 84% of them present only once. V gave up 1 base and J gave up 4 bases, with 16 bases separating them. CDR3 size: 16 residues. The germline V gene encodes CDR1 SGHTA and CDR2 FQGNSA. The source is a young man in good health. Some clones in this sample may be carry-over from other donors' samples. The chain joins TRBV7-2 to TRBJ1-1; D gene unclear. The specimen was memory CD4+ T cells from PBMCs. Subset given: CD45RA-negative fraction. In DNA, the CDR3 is TGTGCCAGCAGCTTAGGTCGGGGTATAAGGCCCACTGAAGCTTTCTTT. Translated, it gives CASSLGRGIRPTEAFF. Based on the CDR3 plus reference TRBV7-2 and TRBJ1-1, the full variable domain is GAGVSQSPSNKVTEKGKDVELRCDPISGHTALYWYRQSLGQGLEFLIYFQGNSAPDKSGLPSDRFSAERTGGSVSTLTIQRTQQEDSAVYLCASSLGRGIRPTEAFFGQGTRLTVV.